These T cell receptor beta chains were read from a single sample in a study of blood T cell repertoires in COVID-19. The assay was immunoSEQ multiplex PCR, and TCRdb's table has in-frame clones only and misses some. The sample shows almost 400,000 clones, around 92% of them seen only once. Sequencing input: PBMCs or T cells enriched from blood (not recorded which). These TCRs come from a woman in her 30s who had recovered from COVID-19. Both conserved end residues are part of each CDR3. D genes are given only for firm matches. Clone size is stated in some rows and not others, as once, few, many or a class when expanded.

>.|TRBV29-1|once|TRBJ1-1
CSVTGLETEAFF
TGCAGCGTGACCGGGTTAGAGACTGAAGCTTTCTTT
>TRBD1|TRBV28|.|TRBJ2-5
CASSMGQGVQETQYF
TGTGCCAGCAGCATGGGACAGGGTGTACAAGAGACCCAGTACTTC
>.|TRBV28|once|TRBJ1-6
CASTTPVGPSPLHF
TGTGCCAGCACTACCCCCGTGGGCCCTTCACCCCTCCACTTT
>.|TRBV2|.|TRBJ2-7
CASKPGRDSAEQYF
TGTGCCAGCAAACCGGGACGGGACTCGGCCGAGCAGTACTTC
>.|TRBV28|once|TRBJ2-4
CASSPLTTVAKNIQYF
TGTGCCAGCAGTCCCCTTACCACAGTAGCCAAAAACATTCAGTACTTC
>.|TRBV4-3|.|TRBJ1-2
CASSQDFNGILAGYTF
TGCGCCAGCAGCCAAGATTTCAACGGGATCCTAGCGGGCTACACCTTC
>TRBD1|TRBV7-3|.|TRBJ2-7
CASSSGTGGSGEQYF
TGTGCCAGCAGCTCTGGGACAGGGGGCTCGGGCGAGCAGTACTTC
>.|TRBV27|.|TRBJ1-1
CASSWGGGYTEAFF
TGTGCCAGCAGTTGGGGGGGCGGATACACTGAAGCTTTCTTT
>TRBD1|TRBV3-1/TRBV3-2|few|TRBJ1-2
CASSPRTGLGYGYTF
TGTGCCAGCAGCCCGCGGACAGGGTTAGGCTATGGCTACACCTTC
>TRBD1|TRBV5-1|.|TRBJ2-7
CASSLITGGRPYEQYF
TGCGCCAGCAGCTTGATTACAGGGGGACGACCCTACGAGCAGTACTTC
>.|TRBV6-1|.|TRBJ2-7
CASSEYWQGSSYEQYF
TGTGCCAGCAGTGAGTATTGGCAGGGTTCATCCTACGAGCAGTACTTC
>TRBD1|TRBV24-1|.|TRBJ2-2
CATKIEKQGARGTGELFF
TGTGCCACCAAGATTGAGAAACAGGGGGCCAGGGGCACCGGGGAGCTGTTTTTT
>.|TRBV9|once|TRBJ2-2
CASSVATLALSGELFF
TGTGCCAGCAGCGTAGCTACGCTAGCGTTATCCGGGGAGCTGTTTTTT
>.|TRBV28|once|TRBJ1-6
CASSRIPGPLHF
TGTGCCAGCAGTCGGATCCCCGGGCCCCTCCACTTT
>TRBD1|TRBV7-2|.|TRBJ1-1
CASSLGTAPPSGTEAFF
TGTGCCAGCAGCCTAGGGACAGCCCCCCCTTCGGGCACTGAAGCTTTCTTT
>TRBD1|TRBV6-5|.|TRBJ2-1
CASSDRGNEQFF
TGTGCCAGCAGCGACAGGGGAAATGAGCAGTTCTTC
>.|TRBV2|.|TRBJ1-3
CASSALGGGEDTIYF
TGTGCCAGCAGCGCCCTTGGCGGGGGAGAGGACACCATATATTTT
>TRBD1|TRBV28|.|TRBJ1-2
CASSPRDRHYGYTF
TGTGCCAGCAGTCCAAGGGACAGACACTATGGCTACACCTTC
>TRBD2|TRBV29-1|once|TRBJ2-3
CSVVSGNTDTQYF
TGCAGCGTCGTTAGCGGGAACACAGATACGCAGTATTTT
>.|TRBV29-1|few|TRBJ2-7
CSVDQGAYEQYF
TGCAGCGTTGATCAGGGTGCCTACGAGCAGTACTTC
>.|TRBV29-1|.|TRBJ1-2
CSVDPTGARYHGYTF
TGCAGCGTTGACCCGACAGGAGCTCGGTATCATGGCTACACCTTC
>.|TRBV11-2|.|TRBJ1-6
CASSYSLTGRSYNSPLHF
TGTGCCAGCAGCTACTCCCTGACAGGTCGCTCCTATAATTCACCCCTCCACTTT
>TRBD1|TRBV14|once|TRBJ1-3
CASSRSGQGAGNTIYF
TGTGCCAGCAGCCGGTCGGGACAGGGGGCCGGAAACACCATATATTTT
>TRBD1|TRBV30|.|TRBJ1-3
CASQGQVGNTIYF
TGTGCCTCGCAAGGACAGGTTGGAAACACCATATATTTT
>.|TRBV21-1|.|TRBJ1-2
CASSYLGALTGGYTF
TGTGCCAGCAGTTATTTGGGGGCTCTGACGGGTGGCTACACCTTC
>TRBD2|TRBV27|few|TRBJ2-7
CASSLRRPGLAGVVGLYEQYF
TGTGCCAGCAGTTTAAGGCGCCCGGGACTAGCGGGAGTTGTCGGCCTCTACGAGCAGTACTTC
>TRBD2|TRBV7-3|.|TRBJ2-1
CASSYTSGGTHEQFF
TGTGCCAGCAGCTACACTAGCGGGGGGACCCATGAGCAGTTCTTC
>.|TRBV5-8|.|TRBJ1-5
CASSWRGPQHF
TGTGCCAGCAGCTGGAGGGGGCCCCAGCATTTT
>.|TRBV2|.|TRBJ1-1
CASSEARAATEAFF
TGTGCCAGCAGTGAAGCGCGGGCAGCCACTGAAGCTTTCTTT
>.|TRBV3-1/TRBV3-2|.|TRBJ1-1
CASSSHNRVMNTEAFF
TGTGCCAGCAGCTCACATAACAGGGTGATGAACACTGAAGCTTTCTTT
>TRBD1|TRBV10-3|.|TRBJ1-2
CATRPRDRILSSYGYTF
TGTGCCACTCGCCCCCGGGACAGGATCCTTTCTAGCTATGGCTACACCTTC
>.|TRBV28|.|TRBJ2-7
CASSPTDPEESEQYF
TGTGCCAGCAGTCCCACCGACCCGGAGGAAAGCGAGCAGTACTTC
>TRBD1|TRBV15|.|TRBJ2-3
CATSRGTTGVSTDTQYF
TGTGCCACCAGCAGAGGCACTACAGGGGTTAGCACAGATACGCAGTATTTT
>.|TRBV4-3|.|TRBJ1-1
CASSQDPSTEAFF
TGCGCCAGCAGCCAAGACCCCTCCACTGAAGCTTTCTTT
>TRBD1|TRBV5-6|.|TRBJ2-7
CASSLLTGAYEQYF
TGTGCCAGCAGCTTGCTGACAGGGGCCTACGAGCAGTACTTC
>TRBD1|TRBV7-9|.|TRBJ1-4
CASSFKQGALEKLFF
TGTGCCAGCAGCTTCAAACAGGGGGCGTTAGAAAAACTGTTTTTT
>TRBD2|TRBV7-6|.|TRBJ2-1
CASSLDSGGAFVNEQFF
TGTGCCAGCAGCTTAGATAGCGGGGGGGCTTTCGTGAACGAGCAGTTCTTC
>.|TRBV6-2/TRBV6-3|.|TRBJ1-1
CASSGLMNTEAFF
TGTGCCAGCAGCGGACTCATGAACACTGAAGCTTTCTTT
>.|TRBV6-1|.|TRBJ1-3
CASSVWGQRFGNTIYF
TGTGCCAGCAGTGTTTGGGGGCAGAGGTTTGGAAACACCATATATTTT
>.|TRBV2|.|TRBJ2-6
CASRGRDSSSGANVLTF
TGTGCCAGCAGAGGCAGGGATTCAAGCTCTGGGGCCAACGTCCTGACTTTC
>TRBD1|TRBV11-3|once|TRBJ2-1
CASSPTGGNEQFF
TGTGCCAGCAGCCCCACAGGGGGTAATGAGCAGTTCTTC
>.|TRBV11-2|.|TRBJ2-4
CASSLGAENIQYF
TGTGCCAGCAGCTTAGGGGCTGAAAACATTCAGTACTTC
>.|TRBV24-1|.|TRBJ2-6
CATSGRGGSGANVLTF
TGTGCCACCAGTGGTCGAGGGGGTTCTGGGGCCAACGTCCTGACTTTC
>.|TRBV19|.|TRBJ2-1
CASSLTLGTYEQFF
TGTGCCAGTAGTTTAACGCTCGGGACTTATGAGCAGTTCTTC
>TRBD1|TRBV30|few|TRBJ1-2
CAWGQGNYGYTF
TGTGCCTGGGGACAGGGGAACTATGGCTACACCTTC
>.|TRBV29-1|.|TRBJ1-1
CSITNRGSWTEAFF
TGCAGCATAACTAATCGGGGTTCATGGACTGAAGCTTTCTTT
>.|TRBV27|.|TRBJ2-1
CASRIRPGTTYNEQFF
TGTGCCAGCAGGATTAGGCCGGGGACAACGTACAATGAGCAGTTCTTC
>TRBD2|TRBV9|.|TRBJ2-7
CASSQSGVTYEQYF
TGTGCCAGCAGCCAGAGCGGGGTGACCTACGAGCAGTACTTC
>.|TRBV28|.|TRBJ1-5
CASRRGGSNQPQHF
TGTGCCAGCAGACGGGGAGGGTCAAATCAGCCCCAGCATTTT
>.|TRBV19|.|TRBJ2-3
CASSIGHWSAGTQYF
TGTGCCAGTAGTATCGGTCATTGGAGTGCGGGTACGCAGTATTTT
>TRBD1|TRBV19|.|TRBJ1-4
CASSWDRGNEKLFF
TGTGCCAGTAGTTGGGACAGGGGAAATGAAAAACTGTTTTTT
>.|TRBV11-2|.|TRBJ1-1
CASSLILSGTEAFF
TGTGCCAGCAGCTTAATTTTGTCAGGCACTGAAGCTTTCTTT
>.|TRBV7-3|.|TRBJ1-6
CASRQGWGSPLHF
TGTGCCAGCAGACAGGGCTGGGGTTCACCCCTCCACTTT